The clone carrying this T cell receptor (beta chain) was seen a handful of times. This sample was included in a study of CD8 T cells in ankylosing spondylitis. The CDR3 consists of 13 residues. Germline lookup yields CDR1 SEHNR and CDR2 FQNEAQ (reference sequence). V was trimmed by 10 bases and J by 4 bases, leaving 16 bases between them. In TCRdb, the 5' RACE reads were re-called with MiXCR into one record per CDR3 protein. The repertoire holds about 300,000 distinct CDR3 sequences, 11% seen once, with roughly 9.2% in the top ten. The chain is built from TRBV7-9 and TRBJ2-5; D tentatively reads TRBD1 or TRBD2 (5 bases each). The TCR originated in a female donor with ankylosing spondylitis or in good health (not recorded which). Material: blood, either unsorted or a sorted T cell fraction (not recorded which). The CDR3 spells CATQRGAGETQYF. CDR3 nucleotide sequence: TGTGCCACTCAACGAGGGGCGGGAGAGACCCAGTACTTC.